This record concerns one TCR beta chain sequence. These data are taken from a study of T cells expressing NK-cell markers. This CDR3 has 15 residues. Germline CDR1 reads LGHNA; CDR2 reads YNFKEQ. TCRdb derives one entry per CDR3 protein from the 5' RACE reads, leaving out DNA. The sample table includes hundreds of thousands of distinct CDR3 sequences. This clonotype was obtained from a man aged 18 to 70 in good health. Sequenced input: blood T cells: a sorted CD56 or NKG2C T cell subset, CD4+ or CD8+ T cells, or bulk PBMC T cells (not recorded which). This chain connects TRBV4-2 to TRBJ1-4. The CDR3 here is CASSDLRQGGEKLFF.